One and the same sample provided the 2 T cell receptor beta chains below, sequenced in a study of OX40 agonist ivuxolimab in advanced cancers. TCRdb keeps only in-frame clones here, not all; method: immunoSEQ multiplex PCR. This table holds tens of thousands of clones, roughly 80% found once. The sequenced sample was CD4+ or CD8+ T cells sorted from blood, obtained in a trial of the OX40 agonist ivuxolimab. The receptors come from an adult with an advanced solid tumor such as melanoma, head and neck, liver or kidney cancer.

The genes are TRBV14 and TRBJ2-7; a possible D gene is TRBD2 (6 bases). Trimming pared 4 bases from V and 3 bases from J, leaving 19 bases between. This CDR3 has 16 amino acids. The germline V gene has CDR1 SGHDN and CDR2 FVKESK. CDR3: CASSRGREEVRYEQYF. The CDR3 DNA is TGTGCCAGCAGCCGCGGCAGGGAGGAAGTACGCTACGAGCAGTACTTC.

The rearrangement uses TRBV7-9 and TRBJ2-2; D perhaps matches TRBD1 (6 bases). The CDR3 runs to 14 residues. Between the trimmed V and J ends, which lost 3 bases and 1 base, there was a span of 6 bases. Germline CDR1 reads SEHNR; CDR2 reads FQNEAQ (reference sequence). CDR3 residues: CASSLTGNTGELFF. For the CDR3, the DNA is TGTGCCAGCAGCTTGACAGGGAACACCGGGGAGCTGTTTTTT. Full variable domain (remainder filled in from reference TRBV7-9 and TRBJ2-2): DTGVSQNPRHKITKRGQNVTFRCDPISEHNRLYWYRQTLGQGPEFLTYFQNEAQLEKSRLLSDRFSAERPKGSFSTLEIQRTEQGDSAMYLCASSLTGNTGELFFGEGSRLTVL.